The source of this T cell receptor beta chain is a study of T cell changes during pregnancy in multiple sclerosis. The CDR3 covers 18 residues. V lost 3 bases, J lost 7 bases, and 16 bases stayed unmatched. TCRdb's table, derived via immunoSEQ multiplex PCR, lists solely in-frame clones and lacks some. The sample contains tens of thousands of clones, roughly 90% of which appear only once. The receptor was derived from a female donor with multiple sclerosis, enrolled in a pregnancy study. The genes are TRBV23-1 and TRBJ1-4, with 8 bases that match TRBD1. TRBV23-1 is an ORF, and what it does is uncertain. Here the sequenced sample was peripheral blood, taken before pregnancy. The CDR3 loop reads CASSHFRDRRPPAEKLFF. DNA of the CDR3: TGCGCCAGCAGTCACTTCCGGGACAGGAGGCCCCCCGCTGAAAAACTGTTTTTT.